This T cell receptor beta chain was sequenced in a study of blood T cell repertoires in COVID-19. Study context: Samples of COVID-19 (acute and convalescent) were obtained from the United States, Italy and Spain. T cells, B-cell-depleted T cells, or PBMCs supplied cDNA or gDNA.

In the authors' workflow: Scientists estimated how many nucleated cells there were by amplifying reference gene primers. Repertoires were generated with immunoSEQ multiplex PCR, while TCRdb's copy carries only in-frame clones and drops some. That table is the source of V, J and clone size, and D and trimming were worked out from the DNA. The sample includes about 13,000 clones, about 88% of them seen just once. The CDR3 spans 17 residues. With 0 bases removed from V and 1 base from J, the gap between germline ends came to 16 bases. Germline V gene lookup returns CDR1 SGHRS and CDR2 YFSETQ. This clone was counted between two and nine times.

The J gene is TRBJ1-2, the V gene TRBV5-1, with D perhaps TRBD1 (6 bases). The source material was peripheral blood. The source is a human donor in a cohort sampled during active COVID-19. The CDR3 sequence: CASSLALSGEINYGYTF. CDR3 nucleotide sequence: TGCGCCAGCAGCTTGGCCTTGTCAGGGGAAATTAACTATGGCTACACCTTC.